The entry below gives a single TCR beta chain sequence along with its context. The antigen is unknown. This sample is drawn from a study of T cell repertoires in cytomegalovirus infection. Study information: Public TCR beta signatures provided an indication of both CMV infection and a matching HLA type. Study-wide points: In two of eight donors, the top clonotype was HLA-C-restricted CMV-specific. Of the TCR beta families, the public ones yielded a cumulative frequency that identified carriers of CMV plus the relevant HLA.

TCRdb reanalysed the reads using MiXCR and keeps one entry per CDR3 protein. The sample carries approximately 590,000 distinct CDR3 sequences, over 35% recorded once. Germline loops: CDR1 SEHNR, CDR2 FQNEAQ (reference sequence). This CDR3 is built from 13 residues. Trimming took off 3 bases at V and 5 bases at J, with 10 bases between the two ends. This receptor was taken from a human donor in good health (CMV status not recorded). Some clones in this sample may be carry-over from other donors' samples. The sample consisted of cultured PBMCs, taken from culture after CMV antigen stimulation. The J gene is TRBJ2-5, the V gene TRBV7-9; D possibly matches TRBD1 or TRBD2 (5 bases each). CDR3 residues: CASSLVGTETQYF. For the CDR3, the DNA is TGTGCCAGCAGCTTGGTAGGGACGGAGACCCAGTACTTC.